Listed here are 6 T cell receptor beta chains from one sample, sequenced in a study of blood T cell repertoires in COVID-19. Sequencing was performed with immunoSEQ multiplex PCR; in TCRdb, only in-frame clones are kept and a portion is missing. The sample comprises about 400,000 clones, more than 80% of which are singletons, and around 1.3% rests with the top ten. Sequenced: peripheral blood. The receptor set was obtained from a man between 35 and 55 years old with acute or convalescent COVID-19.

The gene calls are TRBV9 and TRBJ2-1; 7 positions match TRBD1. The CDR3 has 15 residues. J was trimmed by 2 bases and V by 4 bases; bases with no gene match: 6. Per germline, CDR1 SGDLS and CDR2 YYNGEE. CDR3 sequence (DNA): TGTGCCAGCAGCCCCCGACAGGGACCCTACAATGAGCAGTTCTTC. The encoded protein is CASSPRQGPYNEQFF.

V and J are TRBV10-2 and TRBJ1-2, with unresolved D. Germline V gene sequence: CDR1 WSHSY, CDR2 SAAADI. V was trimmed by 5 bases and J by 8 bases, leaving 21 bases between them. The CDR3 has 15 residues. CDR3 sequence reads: CASSYYPREGGGYTF. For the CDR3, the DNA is TGCGCCAGCAGTTACTACCCTAGGGAGGGCGGGGGCTACACCTTC.

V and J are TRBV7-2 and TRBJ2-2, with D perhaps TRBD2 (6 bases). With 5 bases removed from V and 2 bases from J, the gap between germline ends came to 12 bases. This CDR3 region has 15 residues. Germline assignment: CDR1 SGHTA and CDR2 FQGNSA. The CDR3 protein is CASSIRGFNTGELFF. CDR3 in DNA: TGTGCCAGCAGCATCCGGGGGTTTAACACCGGGGAGCTGTTTTTT.

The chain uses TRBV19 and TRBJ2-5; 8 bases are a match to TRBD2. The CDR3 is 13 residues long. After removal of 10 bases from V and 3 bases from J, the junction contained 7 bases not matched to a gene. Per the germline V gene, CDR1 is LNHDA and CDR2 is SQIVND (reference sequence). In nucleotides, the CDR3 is TGTGCCACGGGGGGGGTCCGGAAAGAGACCCAGTACTTC. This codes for CATGGVRKETQYF.

In DNA, the CDR3 is TGTGCCAGCAGCTTGGAGGGAGGTGACGAGCAGTACTTC. Amino acid sequence: CASSLEGGDEQYF. J is TRBJ2-7 and V is TRBV11-2, with D possibly TRBD2 on 6 matching bases. Trimming left V 3 bases short and J 5 bases short, with 11 bases between. Germline CDR1 and CDR2: SGHAT and FQNNGV. The CDR3 consists of 13 residues.

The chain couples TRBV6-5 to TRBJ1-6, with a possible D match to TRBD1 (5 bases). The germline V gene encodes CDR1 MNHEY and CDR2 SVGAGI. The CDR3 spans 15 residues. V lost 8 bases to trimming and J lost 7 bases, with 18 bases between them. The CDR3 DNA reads TGTGCCAGCTCAGCCTTCAGGGTGGGGAATTCACCCCTCCACTTT. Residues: CASSAFRVGNSPLHF.